One and the same sample provided the 5 T cell receptor beta chains below, sequenced in a study of blood T cell repertoires in COVID-19. Produced via immunoSEQ multiplex PCR; TCRdb's table is partial and in-frame only. Of tens of thousands of clones listed, roughly 80% are singletons. Sequences were obtained from peripheral blood. Every receptor here comes from a woman of 80 years or more with acute or convalescent COVID-19.

This clone was detected once. The chain joins TRBV5-4 to TRBJ2-7; 7 nucleotides match TRBD2. Trimming at V came to 0 bases and at J to 6 bases, leaving 6 bases not matched to a gene. This CDR3 spans 14 amino acids. CDR1 is SGHNT and CDR2 is YYREEE in the germline V gene (reference sequence). The CDR3 spells CASSLGGTILEQYF. The DNA of the CDR3 is TGTGCCAGCAGCTTGGGCGGGACTATCCTCGAGCAGTACTTC.

The rearrangement links TRBV10-1 to TRBJ1-2, with unresolved D. Germline CDR1 reads WNHNN; CDR2 reads SYGVQD (reference sequence). V shed 6 bases and J shed 6 bases, with 20 bases lying between them. The CDR3 loop spans 15 amino acids. The CDR3 sequence is CASRLPWEAPNGYTF. CDR3 DNA: TGCGCCAGCAGACTCCCATGGGAGGCGCCGAATGGCTACACCTTC.

The chain joins TRBV14 to TRBJ2-7, with D possibly TRBD2 on 6 matching bases. Germline values: CDR1 SGHDN, CDR2 FVKESK. V was cut by 4 bases and J by 3 bases, with 16 bases left in between. The CDR3 spans 15 residues. The CDR3 here is CASSPPVGTDYEQYF. The CDR3 DNA reads as TGTGCCAGCAGCCCACCGGTCGGGACTGACTACGAGCAGTACTTC.

In this sample, this clone turned up a few times. The chain employs TRBV2 and TRBJ2-7; 7 positions match TRBD2. Germline loops: CDR1 SNHLY, CDR2 FYNNEI. The CDR3 consists of 15 residues. Trimming cost V 10 bases and J 1 base; bases outside gene matches: 13. DNA of the CDR3: TGTGCCACCAAGCACCGGAGCGGGGTATCCTACGAGCAGTACTTC. Its translation: CATKHRSGVSYEQYF.

This chain links TRBV28 with TRBJ1-2, with 9 positions matching TRBD1. With 4 bases clipped from V and 7 bases from J, the junction kept 7 bases outside the gene matches. Germline CDR1 MDHEN, CDR2 SYDVKM. The CDR3 spans 14 residues. CDR3 amino acids: CASSSTGGWRGYTF. CDR3 sequence (DNA): TGTGCCAGCAGTTCTACAGGGGGCTGGCGTGGCTACACCTTC.